These T cell receptor beta chains were read from a single sample in a study of blood T cells in healthy people across ages. TCRdb redid the calling of the 5' RACE reads with MiXCR, one entry per CDR3 protein. This sample has 1.5 million to 2 million distinct CDR3 sequences, with 49% found just once. The specimen was blood. The receptors were sampled from a woman between 40 and 55 years old in good health. The CDR3 runs from the conserved cysteine through the conserved F or W. Fields, in order: D gene, V gene, CDR3 protein. D genes are given only for firm matches.

>-|TRBV10-3
CAISDLGGYEQYF
>-|TRBV20-1
CSASTGQGAFF
>-|TRBV20-1
CSARSGPQPQHF
>TRBD1|TRBV5-1
CASSWEDRLSTEAFF
>-|TRBV5-1
CASSLAERGNEQFF
>-|TRBV20-1
CSAPDPRQRAGNTIYF
>-|TRBV25-1
CASSEYAHEQYF
>-|TRBV20-1
CSSSGKQGRGETQYF
>-|TRBV5-1
CASQQVSTDTQYF
>TRBD1|TRBV4-3
CASSQSFQGADTEAFF
>-|TRBV4-2
CASTLQGTAGANVLTF
>-|TRBV5-1
CASSSDPGGQETQYF
>-|TRBV5-1
CASSSARTGSTDTQYF
>TRBD2|TRBV15
CATSKRGLAGRETQYF
>-|TRBV7-9
CASSRIGAGQETQYF
>-|TRBV12-3/TRBV12-4
CASRRTGGSNQPQHF
>-|TRBV7-9
CASSPIDSSGANVLTF
>-|TRBV5-1
CASSLAGFSADTQYF
>-|TRBV6-2/TRBV6-3
CASRHYRGNNQPQHF
>TRBD1|TRBV24-1
CATSDPTGGSGQGSYNEQFF
>TRBD1|TRBV28
CAIEDRAKNIQYF
>-|TRBV18
CASSPDRSFTDTQYF
>-|TRBV29-1
CSVRTLSHIQYF
>-|TRBV20-1
CSAREGGLDTQYF
>-|TRBV12-3/TRBV12-4
CASSFGSPLHF
>TRBD2|TRBV29-1
CSVGLRGGYNEQFF
>TRBD2|TRBV7-2
CASSLVLAGGPRGETQYF
>-|TRBV27
CASSRQLPNLNSPLHF
>TRBD1|TRBV20-1
CSATLDRGLKNIQYF
>-|TRBV27
CASSLWGKPQGGNEQFF
>-|TRBV2
CASSEATGKVPFF
>TRBD1|TRBV20-1
CSARDRASDTQYF
>-|TRBV7-9
CASSLVFKGKDGYTF
>TRBD1|TRBV10-3
CAISEPRTGRQETQYF
>TRBD1|TRBV10-3
CAIRQGLYGYTF
>-|TRBV13
CASSREGRTEAFF
>-|TRBV3-1
CASSQALGLSTDTQYF
>-|TRBV6-5
CASSDSTDNYGYTF
>-|TRBV5-6
CASSPGSSDTQYF
>-|TRBV2
CASSEDVRETQYF
>-|TRBV27
CASSSLEQYF
>-|TRBV5-5
CASSLKPGEAQYF
>-|TRBV20-1
CSAALGPTRGTQYF
>TRBD2|TRBV20-1
CSARGSGGALDTQYF
>-|TRBV24-1
CATSDLVGREAFF
>-|TRBV7-2
CVSSLGSEQYF
>-|TRBV9
CASSVGDFSPLHF
>-|TRBV28
CASSLLARGADTQYF
>-|TRBV7-2
CANSSTKGTQYF
>TRBD1|TRBV18
CASSPRTSSTGGRTYEQYF